The 19 T cell receptor beta chains presented below share a single source sample, sequenced in a study of molecular identifiers for immune sequencing clone quantification. Via MiXCR, TCRdb re-called the PCR reads, giving one row per CDR3 protein. The sample consists of around 470,000 distinct CDR3 sequences, 20% to 25% of them appearing once. The source material was naive CD8+ T cells from blood, with Jurkat cell RNA spiked in. Subset given: FACS-sorted CD8+CD4-CCR7+CD45RA+ naive T cells. These receptor sequences come from a human donor in good health. Some libraries in this study had Jurkat cell RNA spiked in.

This clonotype was seen at least ten times. This chain uses TRBV4-3 with TRBJ2-3, with 11 bases that match TRBD2. V was pared by 8 bases and J by 5 bases, with 9 bases of the junction left unmatched. Germline V lookup: CDR1 LGHNA, CDR2 YSLEER. The CDR3 has 15 amino acids. The CDR3 DNA is TGCGCCAGCTGTCCGGGACTAGCGGAACAAGATACGCAGTATTTT. Translating gives CASCPGLAEQDTQYF.

The chain carries TRBV6-5 and TRBJ2-7, with 8 nucleotides matching TRBD1. This CDR3 region has 14 residues. In germline, CDR1 is MNHEY, CDR2 SVGAGI. V shed 6 bases and J 3 bases; nucleotides not matched to a gene: 7. The CDR3 is CASRPQGQDYEQYF. The DNA of the CDR3 is TGTGCCAGCAGACCCCAGGGACAGGACTACGAGCAGTACTTC.

This clonotype has only a few counts. The chain links TRBV10-2 to TRBJ1-1; D gene ambiguous. V was trimmed by 8 bases and J by 4 bases, leaving 14 bases between them. The CDR3 extends over 13 amino acids. CDR1 is WSHSY and CDR2 is SAAADI in the germline V gene. CDR3 sequence: CASAERSLTEAFF. The CDR3 DNA follows: TGCGCCAGCGCCGAAAGGTCTCTCACTGAAGCTTTCTTT.

The chain recombines TRBV25-1 with TRBJ2-4, with D possibly being TRBD1 (9 bases). CDR1 MGHDK and CDR2 SYGVNS come from the germline V gene. The CDR3 runs to 19 residues. V lost 5 bases and J lost 1, with 24 bases in between. The CDR3 region has the DNA TGTGCCAGCAGTCGGGGGGGACAGGGACGTTCGGTGGCCAAAAACATTCAGTACTTC. It translates to CASSRGGQGRSVAKNIQYF. The variable domain in full, completed from reference TRBV25-1 and TRBJ2-4, reads EADIYQTPRYLVIGTGKKITLECSQTMGHDKMYWYQQDPGMELHLIHYSYGVNSTEKGDLSSESTVSRIRTEHFPLTLESARPSHTSQYLCASSRGGQGRSVAKNIQYFGAGTRLSVL.

As for this clonotype: Since a much larger clone is just one base distant, this may be a read error. Because the CDR3 is missing its conserved closing phenylalanine or tryptophan, this is likely a read error. V is TRBV6-2 or TRBV6-3 and J is TRBJ1-1; D remains unclear. V was pared by 4 bases and J by 2 bases, with 5 bases between. CDR1 and CDR2 from the germline V gene are MNHEY and SVGEGT. This CDR3 region has 12 residues. CDR3 DNA: TGTGCCAGCAGTTTTTTTAACACTGAAGCTTTCTCT. It codes for CASSFFNTEAFS.

The J gene is TRBJ2-7, the V gene TRBV19; D gene uncertain. CDR1 and CDR2 (germline): LNHDA, SQIVND (reference sequence). The CDR3 sequence is 13 residues long. V lost 5 bases and J 6 bases, leaving 14 bases between the germline ends. For the CDR3, the DNA is TGTGCCAGTAGTTCCGGGTTCGTCAGCGAGCAGTACTTC. Encoded protein: CASSSGFVSEQYF.

Worth noting for this clonotype: As the CDR3 is not closed by the conserved phenylalanine or tryptophan, this likely results from a read error. J is TRBJ2-1 and V is TRBV29-1; weak D call: TRBD2 (6 bases). V lost 4 bases and J lost 4, with 14 bases in between. The germline V gene has CDR1 SQVTM and CDR2 ANQGSEA. The CDR3 spans 14 residues. DNA for the CDR3: TGCAGCGTTGTGGAGACTAGAGTTTACAATGAGCAGTTCCTC. Translation: CSVVETRVYNEQFL.

This clonotype was picked up many times. The V gene is TRBV2, the J gene TRBJ2-3; 7 positions agree with TRBD1. V gave up 8 bases and J gave up 3 bases; unmatched junction bases: 8. The germline CDR1 and CDR2 sequences are SNHLY and FYNNEI. CDR3 length: 14 amino acids. CDR3 nucleotides: TGTGCCAGCCGCGACAGGGTTCATACAGATACGCAGTATTTT. This codes for CASRDRVHTDTQYF.

This clonotype showed up just a few times. The rearrangement links TRBV7-9 to TRBJ1-2, with a tentative D call TRBD1 (6 bases). V lost 6 bases and J 1 base, leaving 21 bases between the germline ends. Germline lookup yields CDR1 SEHNR and CDR2 FQNEAQ (reference sequence). This CDR3 is built from 17 residues. CDR3 sequence: CASRGTGSYPLNYGYTF. The CDR3 nucleotides are TGTGCCAGCAGGGGTACAGGGTCCTACCCTCTTAACTATGGCTACACCTTC.

This clonotype was counted only a few times. The chain has TRBV28 and TRBJ1-2; unclear D gene. The CDR3 spans 16 residues. Germline lookup yields CDR1 MDHEN and CDR2 SYDVKM. Between the trimmed V and J ends, which lost 4 bases and 2 bases, there was a span of 17 bases. The DNA of the CDR3 is TGTGCCAGCAGTTCCCTCCGAGGCAACGGAAACTATGGCTACACCTTC. This codes for CASSSLRGNGNYGYTF.

This clonotype was seen more than once but under ten times. V is TRBV5-8 and J is TRBJ2-1, with TRBD2 matching 11 bases. CDR1 and CDR2 from the germline V gene are SGHTS and YDEGEE. This CDR3 is 14 amino acids long. Trimming removed 5 bases from V and 6 bases from J; junction bases left unmatched: 4. The CDR3 sequence: CASSEGLAGNEQFF. CDR3 bases: TGTGCCAGCAGTGAAGGACTAGCGGGCAATGAGCAGTTCTTC.

The chain carries TRBV19 and TRBJ1-5; no clear D. Trimming stripped 6 bases from V and 0 bases from J, with 12 bases between. This CDR3 region has 15 residues. From germline, CDR1 is LNHDA and CDR2 SQIVND (reference sequence). This CDR3 is CASRQRPYSNQPQHF. The CDR3 DNA is TGTGCCAGTAGACAACGGCCGTATAGCAATCAGCCCCAGCATTTT.

The table lists this clonotype with many counts. CDR3 nucleotides: TGTGCCAGCAGCCAAGATTACGGTAGTGATGGCTACACCTTC. This translates into CASSQDYGSDGYTF. J is TRBJ1-2 and V is TRBV4-2; D unresolved. The CDR3 is made up of 14 amino acids. Germline V lookup: CDR1 LGHNA, CDR2 YNFKEQ. V lost 0 bases and J lost 6, with 11 bases in between.

This clonotype was counted at least ten times. The rearrangement links TRBV6-5 to TRBJ2-7, with 13 bases fitting TRBD2. Germline CDR1 is MNHEY and CDR2 is SVGAGI. J lost 4 bases, V lost 3 bases, and 3 bases had no gene match. The length of the CDR3 is 15 residues. The CDR3 region has the DNA TGTGCCAGCAGTTATAGGACTAGCGGGAGATACGAGCAGTACTTC. Encoded protein: CASSYRTSGRYEQYF.

This clonotype was seen ten or more times. The chain is built from TRBV4-1 and TRBJ2-3; TRBD2 might be the D (6 bases). The germline CDR1 and CDR2 sequences are MGHRA and YSYEKL. Trimming took off 0 bases at V and 1 base at J, with 11 bases between the two ends. CDR3 length: 16 amino acids. The CDR3 protein is CASSQDLADGTDTQYF. For the CDR3, the DNA is TGCGCCAGCAGCCAAGATTTAGCGGACGGCACAGATACGCAGTATTTT.

Worth noting for this clonotype: An end of the junction differs from the germline gene, which may be a read error. The chain joins TRBV7-9 to TRBJ1-1; D call uncertain. Looked up from germline, CDR1 is SEHNR and CDR2 is FQNEAQ (reference sequence). This CDR3 spans 16 amino acids. CDR3 coding DNA: TGTGCCAGCTGCTTAGAATCGGGCAGGTTGAACACTGAAGCTTTCTTT. It codes for CASCLESGRLNTEAFF.

For this clonotype: A much bigger clone sits one base away, suggesting this may be a read error. The genes are TRBV7-9 and TRBJ2-5; either TRBD1 or TRBD2 may fit D (5 bases each). CDR1 SEHNR and CDR2 FQNEAQ come from the germline V gene (reference sequence). The CDR3 is 16 residues long. CDR3 residues: CASSSQTGPNQETLYF. The CDR3 DNA reads TGTGCCAGCAGCTCCCAAACGGGACCAAACCAAGAGACCCTGTACTTC.

The V and J genes are TRBV4-3 and TRBJ1-6; D is ambiguous. This CDR3 has 15 amino acids. V was clipped by 0 bases and J by 10 bases, with 13 bases between them. Germline CDR1 reads LGHNA; CDR2 reads YSLEER. The CDR3 coding sequence is TGCGCCAGCAGCCAAGATCGGTGGTCTGGATCACCCCTCCACTTT. This codes for CASSQDRWSGSPLHF.

The chain carries TRBV20-1 and TRBJ1-2; maybe TRBD1 (6 bases). From germline, CDR1 is DFQATT and CDR2 SNEGSKA (reference sequence). The CDR3 runs 16 residues. The germline V and J ends were trimmed by 0 bases and 4 bases, with 18 bases remaining between them. DNA of the CDR3: TGCAGTGCTAGAGATAGCACAGGGTTATATTTCTATGGCTACACCTTC. It encodes CSARDSTGLYFYGYTF.